The present entry profiles one T cell receptor beta chain with its context. The antigen remains undetermined. This entry belongs to a study of cytomegalovirus exposure and HLA in healthy donors. Study-level results: For most subjects, TCR beta sequences were reported to predict HLA-A and HLA-B alleles with accuracy.

The PCR employed 60 Vbeta primers together with 13 Jbeta primers. Clones were read by immunoSEQ multiplex PCR, and TCRdb kept only the in-frame ones, dropping some. The specimen's table records about 20,000 clones. V lost 4 bases and J lost 6, with 15 bases in between. In germline, CDR1 is KGHSH, CDR2 LQKENI. This CDR3 has 14 residues. The sequence was collected from a man aged 55 to 70 in good health and CMV-seropositive. This chain joins TRBV18 and TRBJ1-2; D might be TRBD1 (6 bases). What was sequenced was PBMCs. CDR3 in amino acids: CASSRGQLGDGYTF. Here the CDR3 DNA reads TGTGCCAGCTCACGTGGACAGCTTGGCGATGGCTACACCTTC.